The text below deals with one TCR beta chain. CDR3 length: 12 amino acids. Germline trimming cut 5 bases from V and 9 bases from J; bases unmatched to any gene: 5. This specimen comes from a study of blood T cell repertoires in COVID-19. Across the whole study: The study drew acute and convalescent COVID-19 samples from the United States, Italy and Spain. T cells, B-cell-depleted T cells, or PBMCs provided the cDNA or gDNA that served as material.

Source study methods: Amplification of reference gene primers was used by the study to estimate nucleated cell counts. The method was immunoSEQ multiplex PCR; TCRdb's version includes in-frame clones alone and lacks a portion of them. V and J calls and clone size are given by that table; D and trimming were obtained from the DNA. The sample holds about 35,000 clones, roughly 85% seen once. The receptor's source is a man in his fifties or sixties with active or convalescent COVID-19. Sequencing was done on a sample of peripheral blood. The chain has TRBV12-3 or TRBV12-4 and TRBJ2-3; 7 bases are a match to TRBD2. The CDR3 is CASSKAGRTQYF. CDR3 sequence (DNA): TGTGCCAGCAGTAAAGCGGGAAGAACGCAGTATTTT.